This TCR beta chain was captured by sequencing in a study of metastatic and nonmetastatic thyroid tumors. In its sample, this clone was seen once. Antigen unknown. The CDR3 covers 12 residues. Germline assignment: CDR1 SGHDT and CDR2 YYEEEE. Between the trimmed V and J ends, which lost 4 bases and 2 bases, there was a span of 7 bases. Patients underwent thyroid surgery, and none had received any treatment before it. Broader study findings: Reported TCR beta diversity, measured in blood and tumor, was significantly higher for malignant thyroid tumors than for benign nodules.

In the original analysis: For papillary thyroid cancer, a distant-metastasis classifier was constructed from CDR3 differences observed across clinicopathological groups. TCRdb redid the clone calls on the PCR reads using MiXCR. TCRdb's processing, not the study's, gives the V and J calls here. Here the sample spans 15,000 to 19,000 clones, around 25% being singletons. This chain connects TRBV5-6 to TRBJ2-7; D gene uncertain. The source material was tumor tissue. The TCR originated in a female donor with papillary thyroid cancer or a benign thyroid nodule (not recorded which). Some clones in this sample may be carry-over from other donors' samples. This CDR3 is CASSRITYEQYF. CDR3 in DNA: TGTGCCAGCAGCCGAATTACCTACGAGCAGTACTTC.